This T cell receptor beta chain is from a study of brain T cells in children with intractable seizures (dated by TCRdb to the early 2020s). Background on the whole study: A NanoString immunology panel was first used to screen resected brain tissue from 40 to 60 pediatric epilepsy surgery cases for immune gene transcripts. Of the roughly 12 selected surgery cases, pre-surgery blood was also sequenced for eight, so four had brain tissue only.

The immunoSEQ assay was applied to genomic DNA to generate the TCR beta chain sequences. Per the original workflow: CDR3 sequences that did not begin with the conserved framework cysteine at position 104 were removed by hand. To get clonality, the normalized Shannon's Diversity Index was subtracted from one, giving values from 0 (maximal diversity) to 1 (oligoclonal). Chi-squared comparison-of-proportions tests assessed whether the same CDR3 differed in frequency between samples, such as brain versus blood. Public clonotypes were identified through searches of immuneACCESS, and similarity to known antiviral clonotypes was evaluated with the VDJdb browser. TCRdb mirrors the immuneACCESS table, restricted to in-frame sequences. Some clones are absent from its copies; in checked studies, under half trace to an unresolved V gene, and the reason for the others is unknown. V and J calls and clone size follow that table, whereas D and trimming were derived from the DNA. The sample table contains about 340,000 clones; only one count was recorded for about 94% of them. Under 7% of the sample belongs to the ten largest clones.

Beyond this particular receptor, the publication reports: Because sequencing depth differed between pre- and post-surgery blood, the absence of clones from the pre-surgery sample may reflect undersampling. Viral specificity was inferred only from CDR3 sequence similarity, and patients' HCMV serostatus was unknown.

This sample's time point label indicates: blood from clinic visit 5 months post-surgery; TSC patient then seizure free. The surgery cases showing the highest brain T cell transcript signatures were chosen for TCR beta chain sequencing of brain tissue and, when available, of blood. Before surgery, the patients had been given at least one anti-epileptic drug. TCR-sequenced patients were children with drug-resistant epilepsy due to tuberous sclerosis complex, focal cortical dysplasia, Rasmussen encephalitis or hemimegalencephaly. The Monarch genomic DNA purification kit was used to extract bulk genomic DNA from unsorted brain tissue and from whole blood. Of note for this clone: Its recognized antigen is unknown. Base-call qualities are not available, and no considerably larger clone is one nucleotide away.

The source of this sequence is a boy under three years old with tuberous sclerosis and intractable seizures. The sequences come from peripheral blood, collected about 5 months after surgery.

The DNA sequence is given as TGTGCCAGCAGCTTCGGGGGGACACGGGTTGTCGAGCAGTACTTC. This yields the protein CASSFGGTRVVEQYF. This chain joins TRBV11-3 to TRBJ2-7, and perhaps TRBD2 as D gene, on 7 matching bases. Including the terminal cysteine and phenylalanine, the CDR3 comprises 15 residues. Just CDR3 DNA is preserved here, 45 bases in frame from base 1. At the junction V is shortened by 3 bases and J by 6 bases, with 18 bases in between. CDR1 and CDR2 are read off the germline V gene as SGHNT and YENEEA.